Listed below are T cell receptor beta chains from one sample, sequenced in a study of blood T cell repertoires in COVID-19. Libraries were prepared by immunoSEQ multiplex PCR; TCRdb keeps only in-frame clonotypes and omits some of them. The sample comprises 200,000 or so clones, about 91% of which are singletons, and over 2% rests with the top ten. The sequenced material came from PBMCs or T cells enriched from blood (not recorded which). These TCRs come from a woman between 35 and 50 years old with acute COVID-19. Both conserved end residues are part of each CDR3. The order of the fields is J gene, D gene, V gene, CDR3 protein, CDR3 DNA. The D gene is left open where the match is weak.

J: TRBJ2-7
D: NA
V: TRBV10-3
CDR3: CAISESATPYEQYF
DNA: TGTGCCATCAGTGAGTCGGCGACTCCCTACGAGCAGTACTTC

J: TRBJ1-2
D: TRBD1
V: TRBV30
CDR3: CARQGSNYGYTF
DNA: TGTGCCAGACAGGGTAGTAACTATGGCTACACCTTC

J: TRBJ2-7
D: NA
V: TRBV6-6
CDR3: CASSPRAGLSYEQYF
DNA: TGTGCCAGCAGTCCTCGCGCGGGACTCTCCTACGAGCAGTACTTC

J: TRBJ1-2
D: TRBD1
V: TRBV6-4
CDR3: CASSDSTGAGGFGYGYTF
DNA: TGTGCCAGCAGTGACTCGACGGGAGCAGGGGGCTTTGGCTATGGCTACACCTTC

J: TRBJ2-7
D: TRBD2
V: TRBV4-3
CDR3: CASSQDQSGGIYEQYF
DNA: TGCGCCAGCAGCCAAGATCAAAGCGGGGGGATTTACGAGCAGTACTTC

J: TRBJ2-5
D: NA
V: TRBV6-2/TRBV6-3
CDR3: CASSYSASVRETQYF
DNA: TGTGCCAGCAGTTACTCAGCTAGCGTCCGAGAGACCCAGTACTTC

J: TRBJ2-4
D: NA
V: TRBV15
CDR3: CATSRAEAAKNIQYF
DNA: TGTGCCACCAGCAGAGCCGAGGCGGCCAAAAACATTCAGTACTTC

J: TRBJ1-5
D: NA
V: TRBV2
CDR3: CASSVYLGQPQHF
DNA: TGTGCCAGCAGCGTCTACCTCGGGCAGCCCCAGCATTTT

J: TRBJ2-5
D: TRBD1
V: TRBV3-1/TRBV3-2
CDR3: CASSPGTVETQYF
DNA: TGTGCCAGCAGCCCCGGGACAGTAGAGACCCAGTACTTC

J: TRBJ2-1
D: NA
V: TRBV7-2
CDR3: CASSPSFRGRREQFF
DNA: TGTGCCAGCAGCCCGTCTTTTCGGGGTCGACGCGAGCAGTTCTTC

J: TRBJ2-3
D: TRBD1
V: TRBV5-1
CDR3: CASSLGQGADTQYF
DNA: TGCGCCAGCAGCTTAGGACAGGGTGCAGATACGCAGTATTTT

J: TRBJ2-1
D: TRBD2
V: TRBV7-9
CDR3: CASSWTSGYNEQFF
DNA: TGTGCCAGCAGCTGGACTAGCGGTTACAATGAGCAGTTCTTC

J: TRBJ2-3
D: TRBD1
V: TRBV10-2
CDR3: CASSEMAGGDTQYF
DNA: TGCGCCAGCAGTGAGATGGCAGGGGGCGATACGCAGTATTTT

J: TRBJ2-7
D: TRBD1
V: TRBV6-5
CDR3: CASSTNRDRGHEQYF
DNA: TGTGCCAGCAGTACCAACCGGGACAGGGGGCACGAGCAGTACTTC